A single sample gave rise to the 5 T cell receptor beta chains below, sequenced in a study of blood T cells in healthy people across ages. A sample-barcoded 5' primer and a J-beta primer mix were used in a second PCR of roughly 6 to 11 cycles. One entry per CDR3 protein, called by TCRdb with MiXCR from the 5' RACE reads. Of around 800,000 distinct CDR3 sequences detected, about half appear once; the ten largest clones hold around 18%. The sequencing sample was made of blood. The receptors were gathered from a man older than 75 in good health.

As DNA, the CDR3 is TGCAGCGTTGGATGGGGTAGTCTGCTGGAGGACGAGCAGTACTTC. Its translation is CSVGWGSLLEDEQYF. The rearrangement links TRBV29-1 to TRBJ2-7, with D perhaps TRBD2 (5 bases). Per germline, CDR1 SQVTM and CDR2 ANQGSEA. The CDR3 runs 15 residues. V lost 4 bases and J lost 5, with 21 bases in between.

The J gene is TRBJ1-1, the V gene TRBV5-1; D possibly corresponds to TRBD1 (5 bases). This CDR3 is built from 12 residues. CDR1 and CDR2 from the germline V gene are SGHRS and YFSETQ. V gave up 2 bases and J gave up 4 bases, with 6 bases separating them. The CDR3 spells CASSFGATEAFF. The CDR3 DNA reads TGCGCCAGCAGCTTTGGGGCCACTGAAGCTTTCTTT.

This clonotype was observed a handful of times. The chain carries TRBV6-2 or TRBV6-3 and TRBJ1-1; a possible D gene is TRBD1 (5 bases). The CDR3 contains 14 residues. The germline V gene has CDR1 MNHEY and CDR2 SVGEGT. The ends were cut back, 6 bases at V and 1 base at J, with 12 bases in the middle. For the CDR3, the DNA is TGTGCCAGCAGGGTCTCAGGGTGGAACACTGAAGCTTTCTTT. It specifies CASRVSGWNTEAFF.

This clonotype appeared a few times. This chain joins TRBV25-1 and TRBJ1-2, with 7 bases aligning to TRBD1. Trimming removed 2 bases from V and 0 bases from J; junction bases left unmatched: 6. Germline lookup yields CDR1 MGHDK and CDR2 SYGVNS. There are 16 residues in the CDR3. The DNA of the CDR3 is TGTGCCAGCAGTGAAATGGGGACAGTAGCTAACTATGGCTACACCTTC. It encodes CASSEMGTVANYGYTF.

This chain uses TRBV20-1 with TRBJ2-4; D unclear. The CDR3 has 17 residues. The germline gives CDR1 DFQATT, CDR2 SNEGSKA (reference sequence). V shed 0 bases and J shed 0 bases, with 15 bases lying between them. CDR3 sequence (DNA): TGCAGTGCTAGAGATCGATTGAGCGATCTAGCCAAAAACATTCAGTACTTC. It encodes CSARDRLSDLAKNIQYF.